This T cell receptor beta chain emerged from a study of CD4 T cell repertoires in COVID-19. J gave up 4 bases and V 3 bases, and 8 bases lay outside the gene matches. The CDR3 has 15 residues. The germline gives CDR1 WSHSY, CDR2 SAAADI. No culture step preceded sequencing of the ex vivo isolated memory T cells. This table comes from immunoSEQ multiplex PCR, and its TCRdb copy is limited to in-frame clones, with some not included. This sample has 65,000 to 95,000 clones, with roughly 85% found just once. Sequences were derived from CD4+ T cells from peripheral blood, sampled after recovery from COVID-19. The sequence was obtained from a human donor who had COVID-19. The chain employs TRBV10-2 and TRBJ2-7; 8 bases agree with TRBD2. CDR3 loop: CASSESGTRGYEQYF. The CDR3 DNA sequence: TGCGCCAGCAGTGAATCAGGGACTAGAGGGTACGAGCAGTACTTC.